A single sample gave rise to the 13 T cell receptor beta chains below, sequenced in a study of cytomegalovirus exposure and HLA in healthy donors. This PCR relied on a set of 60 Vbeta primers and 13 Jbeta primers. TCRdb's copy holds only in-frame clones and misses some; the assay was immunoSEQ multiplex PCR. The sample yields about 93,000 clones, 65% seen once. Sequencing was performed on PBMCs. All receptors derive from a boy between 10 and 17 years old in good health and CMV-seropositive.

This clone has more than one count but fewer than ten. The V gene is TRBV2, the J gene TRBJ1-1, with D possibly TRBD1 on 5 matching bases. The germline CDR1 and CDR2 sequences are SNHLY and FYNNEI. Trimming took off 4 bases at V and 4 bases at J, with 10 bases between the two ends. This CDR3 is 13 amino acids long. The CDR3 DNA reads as TGTGCCAGCAGTGTGGACACCATCACTGAAGCTTTCTTT. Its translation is CASSVDTITEAFF.

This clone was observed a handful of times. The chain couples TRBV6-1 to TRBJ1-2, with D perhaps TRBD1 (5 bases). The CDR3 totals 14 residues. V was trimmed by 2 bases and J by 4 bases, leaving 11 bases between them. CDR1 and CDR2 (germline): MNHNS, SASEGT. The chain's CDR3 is CASSEPDRSYGYTF. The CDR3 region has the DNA TGTGCCAGCAGTGAACCCGACAGAAGCTATGGCTACACCTTC.

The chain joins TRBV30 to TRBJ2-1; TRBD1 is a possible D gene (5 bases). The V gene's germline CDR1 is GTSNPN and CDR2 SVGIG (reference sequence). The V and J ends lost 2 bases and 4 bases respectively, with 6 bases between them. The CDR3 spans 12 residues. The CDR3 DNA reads TGTGCCTGGAGTCGACAGTACAATGAGCAGTTCTTC. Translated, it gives CAWSRQYNEQFF.

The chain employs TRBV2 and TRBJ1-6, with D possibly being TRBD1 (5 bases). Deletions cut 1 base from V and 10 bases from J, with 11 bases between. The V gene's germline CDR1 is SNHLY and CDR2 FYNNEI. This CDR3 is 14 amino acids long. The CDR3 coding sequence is TGTGCCAGCAGTGAAGGCGGGGGTCAATCACCCCTCCACTTT. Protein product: CASSEGGGQSPLHF. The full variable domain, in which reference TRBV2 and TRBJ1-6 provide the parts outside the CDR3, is EPEVTQTPSHQVTQMGQEVILRCVPISNHLYFYWYRQILGQKVEFLVSFYNNEISEKSEIFDDQFSVERPDGSNFTLKIRSTKLEDSAMYFCASSEGGGQSPLHFGNGTRLTVT.

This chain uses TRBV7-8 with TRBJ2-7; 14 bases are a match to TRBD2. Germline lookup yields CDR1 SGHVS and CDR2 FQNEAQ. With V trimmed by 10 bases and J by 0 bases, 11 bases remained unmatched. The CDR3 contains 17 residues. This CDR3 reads CATQKTSGGVPSYEQYF. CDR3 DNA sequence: TGTGCCACCCAAAAGACTAGCGGGGGGGTTCCCTCCTACGAGCAGTACTTC.

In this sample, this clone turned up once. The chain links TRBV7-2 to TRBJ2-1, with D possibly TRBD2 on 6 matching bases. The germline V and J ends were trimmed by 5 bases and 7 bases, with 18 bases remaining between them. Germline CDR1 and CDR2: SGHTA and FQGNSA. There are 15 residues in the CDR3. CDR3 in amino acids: CASSRDFYEGNEQFF. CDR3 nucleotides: TGTGCCAGCAGCCGGGACTTTTATGAGGGGAATGAGCAGTTCTTC.

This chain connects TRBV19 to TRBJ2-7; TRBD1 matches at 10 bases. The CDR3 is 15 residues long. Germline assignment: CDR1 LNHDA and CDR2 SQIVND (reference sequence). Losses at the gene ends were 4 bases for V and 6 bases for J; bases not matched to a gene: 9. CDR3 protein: CASSTSGTGVLEQYF. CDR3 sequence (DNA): TGTGCCAGTAGTACCTCCGGGACAGGGGTACTCGAGCAGTACTTC.

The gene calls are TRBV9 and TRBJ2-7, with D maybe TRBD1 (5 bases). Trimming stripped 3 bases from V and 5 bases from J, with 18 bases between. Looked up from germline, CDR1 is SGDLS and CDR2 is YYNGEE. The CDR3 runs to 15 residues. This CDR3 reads CASSETTVGPHEQYF. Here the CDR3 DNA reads TGTGCCAGCAGCGAGACGACGGTGGGGCCCCACGAGCAGTACTTC.

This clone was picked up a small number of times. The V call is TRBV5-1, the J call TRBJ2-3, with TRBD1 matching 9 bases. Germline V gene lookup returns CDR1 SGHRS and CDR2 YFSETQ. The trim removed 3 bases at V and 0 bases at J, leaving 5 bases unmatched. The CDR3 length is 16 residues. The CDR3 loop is CASSWRDRASTDTQYF. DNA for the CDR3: TGCGCCAGCAGCTGGCGGGACAGGGCAAGCACAGATACGCAGTATTTT.

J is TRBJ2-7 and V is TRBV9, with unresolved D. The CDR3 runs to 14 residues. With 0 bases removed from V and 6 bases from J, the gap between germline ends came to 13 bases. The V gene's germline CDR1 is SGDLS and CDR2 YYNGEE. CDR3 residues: CASSVGAASLEQYF. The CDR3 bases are TGTGCCAGCAGCGTAGGGGCAGCTTCCCTCGAGCAGTACTTC.

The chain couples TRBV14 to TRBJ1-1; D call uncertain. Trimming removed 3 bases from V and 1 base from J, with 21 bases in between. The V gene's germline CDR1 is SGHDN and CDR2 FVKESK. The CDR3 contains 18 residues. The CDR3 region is CASSHIKEKTSQNTEAFF. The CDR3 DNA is TGTGCCAGCAGCCATATTAAAGAAAAAACATCCCAGAACACTGAAGCTTTCTTT.

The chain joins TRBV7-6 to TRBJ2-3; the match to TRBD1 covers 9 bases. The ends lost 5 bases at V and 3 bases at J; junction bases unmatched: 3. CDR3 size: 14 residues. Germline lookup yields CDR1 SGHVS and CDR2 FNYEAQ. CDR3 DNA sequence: TGTGCCAGCAGCCCGGGACAGGGAACAGATACGCAGTATTTT. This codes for CASSPGQGTDTQYF.

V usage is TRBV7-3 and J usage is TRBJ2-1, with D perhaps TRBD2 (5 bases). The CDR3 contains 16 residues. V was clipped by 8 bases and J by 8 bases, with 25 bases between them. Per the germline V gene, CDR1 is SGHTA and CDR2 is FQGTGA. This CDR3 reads CASGLDSEEPSDEQFF. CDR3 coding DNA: TGTGCCAGCGGACTCGACTCAGAAGAACCCAGCGATGAGCAGTTCTTC.